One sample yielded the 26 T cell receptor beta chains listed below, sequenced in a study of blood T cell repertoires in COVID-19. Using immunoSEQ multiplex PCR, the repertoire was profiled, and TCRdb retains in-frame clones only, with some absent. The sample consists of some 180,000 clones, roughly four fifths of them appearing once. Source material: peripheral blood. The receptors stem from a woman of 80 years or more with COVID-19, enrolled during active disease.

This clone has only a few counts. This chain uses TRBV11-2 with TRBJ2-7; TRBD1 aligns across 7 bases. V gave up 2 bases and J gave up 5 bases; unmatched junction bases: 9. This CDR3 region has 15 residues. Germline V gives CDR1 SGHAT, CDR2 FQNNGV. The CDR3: CASSLRWTGVNEQYF. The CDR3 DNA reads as TGTGCCAGCAGCTTAAGGTGGACAGGTGTGAACGAGCAGTACTTC.

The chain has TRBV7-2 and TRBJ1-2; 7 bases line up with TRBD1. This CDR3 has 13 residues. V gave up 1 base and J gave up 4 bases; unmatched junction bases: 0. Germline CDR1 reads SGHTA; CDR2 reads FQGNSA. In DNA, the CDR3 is TGTGCCAGCAGCTTAGGGACAGGCTATGGCTACACCTTC. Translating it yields CASSLGTGYGYTF.

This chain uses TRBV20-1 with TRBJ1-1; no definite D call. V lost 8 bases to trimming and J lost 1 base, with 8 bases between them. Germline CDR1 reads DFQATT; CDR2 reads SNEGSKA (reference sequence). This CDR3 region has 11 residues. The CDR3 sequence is CSTSRNTEAFF. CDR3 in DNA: TGCAGTACCTCGCGGAACACTGAAGCTTTCTTT.

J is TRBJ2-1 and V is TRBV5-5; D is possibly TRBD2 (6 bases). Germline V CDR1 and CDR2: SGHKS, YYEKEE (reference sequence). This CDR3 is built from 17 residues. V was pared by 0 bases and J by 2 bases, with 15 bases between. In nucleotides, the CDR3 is TGTGCCAGCAGCTTGGGCGGGGAGTCTATCACCTACAATGAGCAGTTCTTC. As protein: CASSLGGESITYNEQFF.

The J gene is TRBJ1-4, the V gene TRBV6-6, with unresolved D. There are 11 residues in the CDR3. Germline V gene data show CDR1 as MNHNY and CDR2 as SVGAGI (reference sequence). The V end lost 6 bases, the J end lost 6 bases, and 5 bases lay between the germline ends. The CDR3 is CASRLDEKLFF. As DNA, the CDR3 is TGTGCCAGCAGACTAGATGAAAAACTGTTTTTT.

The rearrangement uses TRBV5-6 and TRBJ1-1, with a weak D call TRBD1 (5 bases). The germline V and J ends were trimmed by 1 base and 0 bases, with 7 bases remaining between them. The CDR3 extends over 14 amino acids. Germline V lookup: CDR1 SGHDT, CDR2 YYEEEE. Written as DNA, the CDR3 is TGTGCCAGCAGCTTGTTGACAGTGAACACTGAAGCTTTCTTT. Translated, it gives CASSLLTVNTEAFF.

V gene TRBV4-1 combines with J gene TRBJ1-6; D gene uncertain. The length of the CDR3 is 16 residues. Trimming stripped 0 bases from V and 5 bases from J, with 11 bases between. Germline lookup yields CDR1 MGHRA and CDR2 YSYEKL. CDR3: CASSQEVQPNNSPLHF. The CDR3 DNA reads TGCGCCAGCAGCCAAGAAGTACAACCCAATAATTCACCCCTCCACTTT.

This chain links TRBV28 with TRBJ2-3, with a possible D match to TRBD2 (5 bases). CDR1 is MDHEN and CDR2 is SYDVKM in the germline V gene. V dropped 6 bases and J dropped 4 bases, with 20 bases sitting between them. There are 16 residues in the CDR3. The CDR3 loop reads CASRTPAGHGADTQYF. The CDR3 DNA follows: TGTGCCAGCAGGACCCCCGCGGGCCACGGGGCAGATACGCAGTATTTT.

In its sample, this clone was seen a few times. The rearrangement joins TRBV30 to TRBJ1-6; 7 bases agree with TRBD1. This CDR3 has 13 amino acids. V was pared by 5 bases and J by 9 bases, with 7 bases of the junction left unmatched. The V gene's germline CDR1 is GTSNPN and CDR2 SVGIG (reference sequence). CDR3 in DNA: TGTGCCTGGGCAGGGACAGATCTTTCACCCCTCCACTTT. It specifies CAWAGTDLSPLHF.

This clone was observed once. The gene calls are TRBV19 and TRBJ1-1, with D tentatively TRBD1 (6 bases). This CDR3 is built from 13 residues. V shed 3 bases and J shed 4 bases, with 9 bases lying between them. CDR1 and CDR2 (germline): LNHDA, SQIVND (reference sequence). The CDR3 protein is CASSITGPTEAFF. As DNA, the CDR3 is TGTGCCAGTAGTATTACAGGGCCCACTGAAGCTTTCTTT.

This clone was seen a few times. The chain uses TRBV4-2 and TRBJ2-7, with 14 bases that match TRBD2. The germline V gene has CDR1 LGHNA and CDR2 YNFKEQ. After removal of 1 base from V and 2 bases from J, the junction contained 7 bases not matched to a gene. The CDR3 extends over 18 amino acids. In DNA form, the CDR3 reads TGTGCCAGCAGCCAAGCGGGGACTAGCGGGAGCAGTCCCTACGAGCAGTACTTC. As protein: CASSQAGTSGSSPYEQYF.

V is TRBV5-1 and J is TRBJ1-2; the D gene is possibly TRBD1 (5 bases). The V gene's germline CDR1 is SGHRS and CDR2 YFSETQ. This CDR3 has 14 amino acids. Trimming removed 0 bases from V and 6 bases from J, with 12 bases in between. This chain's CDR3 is CASSLDSRVNGYTF. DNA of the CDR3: TGCGCCAGCAGCTTGGATAGCAGGGTCAATGGCTACACCTTC.

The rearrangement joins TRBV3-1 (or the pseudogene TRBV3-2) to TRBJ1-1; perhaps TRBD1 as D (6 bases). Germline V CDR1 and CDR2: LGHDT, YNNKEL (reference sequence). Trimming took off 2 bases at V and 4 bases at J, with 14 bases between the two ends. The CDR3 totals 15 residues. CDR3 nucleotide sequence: TGTGCCAGCAGCCAAAACAGGGTCAGAGGCACTGAAGCTTTCTTT. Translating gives CASSQNRVRGTEAFF.

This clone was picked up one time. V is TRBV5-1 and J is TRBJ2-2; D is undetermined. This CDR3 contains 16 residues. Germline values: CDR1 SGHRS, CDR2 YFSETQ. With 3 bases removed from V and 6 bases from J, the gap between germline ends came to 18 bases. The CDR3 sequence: CASSSGSTPDSGELFF. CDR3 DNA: TGCGCCAGCAGCTCCGGGTCAACCCCAGATTCCGGGGAGCTGTTTTTT.

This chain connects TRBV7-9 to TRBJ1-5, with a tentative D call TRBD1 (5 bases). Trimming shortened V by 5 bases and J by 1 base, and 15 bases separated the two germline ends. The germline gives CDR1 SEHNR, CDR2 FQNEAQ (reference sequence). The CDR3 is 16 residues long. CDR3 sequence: CASSLTGRGSNQPQHF. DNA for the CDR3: TGTGCCAGCAGCCTAACGGGGAGGGGCAGCAATCAGCCCCAGCATTTT.

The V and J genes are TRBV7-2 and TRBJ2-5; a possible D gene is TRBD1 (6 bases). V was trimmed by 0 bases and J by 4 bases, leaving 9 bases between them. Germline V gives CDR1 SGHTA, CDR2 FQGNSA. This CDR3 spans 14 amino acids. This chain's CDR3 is CASSLAPGVETQYF. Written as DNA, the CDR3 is TGTGCCAGCAGCTTAGCCCCAGGGGTAGAGACCCAGTACTTC.

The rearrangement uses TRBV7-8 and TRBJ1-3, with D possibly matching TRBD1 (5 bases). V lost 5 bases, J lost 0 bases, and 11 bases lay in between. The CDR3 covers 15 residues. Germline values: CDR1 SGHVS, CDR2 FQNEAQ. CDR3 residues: CASSPTGHSGNTIYF. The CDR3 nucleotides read TGTGCCAGCAGCCCTACAGGCCACTCTGGAAACACCATATATTTT.

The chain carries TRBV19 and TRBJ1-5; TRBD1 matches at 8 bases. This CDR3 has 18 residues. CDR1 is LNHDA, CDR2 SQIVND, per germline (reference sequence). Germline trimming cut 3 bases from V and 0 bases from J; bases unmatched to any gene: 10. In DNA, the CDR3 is TGTGCCAGTAGTATCTGGACAGGGACCTATTATAGCAATCAGCCCCAGCATTTT. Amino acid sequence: CASSIWTGTYYSNQPQHF.

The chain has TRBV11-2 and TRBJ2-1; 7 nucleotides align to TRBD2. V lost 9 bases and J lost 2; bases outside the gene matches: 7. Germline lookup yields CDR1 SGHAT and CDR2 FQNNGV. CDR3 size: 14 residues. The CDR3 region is CASMGRAPYNEQFF. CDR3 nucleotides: TGTGCCAGTATGGGGAGGGCACCCTACAATGAGCAGTTCTTC.

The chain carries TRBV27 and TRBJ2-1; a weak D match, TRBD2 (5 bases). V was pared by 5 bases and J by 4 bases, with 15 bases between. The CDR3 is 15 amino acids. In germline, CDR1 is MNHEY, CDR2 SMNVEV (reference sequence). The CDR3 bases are TGTGCCAGCAGTCCGTGGGAGATCGGGTACAATGAGCAGTTCTTC. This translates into CASSPWEIGYNEQFF.

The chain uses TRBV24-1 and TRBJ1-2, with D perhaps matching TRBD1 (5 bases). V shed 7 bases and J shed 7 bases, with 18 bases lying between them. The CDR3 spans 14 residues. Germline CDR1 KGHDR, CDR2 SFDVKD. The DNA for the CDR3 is TGTGCCACCAGAAGAAATACAGGAGACTCTGGCTACACCTTC. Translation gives CATRRNTGDSGYTF.

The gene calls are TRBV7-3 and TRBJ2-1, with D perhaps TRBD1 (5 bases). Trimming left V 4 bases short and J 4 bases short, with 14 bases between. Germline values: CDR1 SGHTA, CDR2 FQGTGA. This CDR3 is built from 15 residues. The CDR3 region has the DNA TGTGCCAGCAGCTACGACCCCGGACAATACAATGAGCAGTTCTTC. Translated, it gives CASSYDPGQYNEQFF.

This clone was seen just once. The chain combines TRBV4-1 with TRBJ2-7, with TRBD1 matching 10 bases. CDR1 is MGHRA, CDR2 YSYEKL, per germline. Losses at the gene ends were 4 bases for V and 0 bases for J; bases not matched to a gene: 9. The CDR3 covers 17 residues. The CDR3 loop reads CASSPLPTGGPSYEQYF. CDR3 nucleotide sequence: TGCGCCAGCAGCCCTCTACCGACAGGGGGCCCCTCCTACGAGCAGTACTTC.

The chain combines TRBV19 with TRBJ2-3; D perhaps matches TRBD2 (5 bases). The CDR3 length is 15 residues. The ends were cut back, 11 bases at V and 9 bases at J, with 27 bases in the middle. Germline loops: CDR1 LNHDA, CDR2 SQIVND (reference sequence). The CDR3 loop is CAGPRPGLPGGTQYF. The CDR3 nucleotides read TGTGCCGGCCCGAGGCCAGGCCTCCCCGGAGGAACGCAGTATTTT. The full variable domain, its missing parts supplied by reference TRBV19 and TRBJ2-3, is DGGITQSPKYLFRKEGQNVTLSCEQNLNHDAMYWYRQDPGQGLRLIYYSQIVNDFQKGDIAEGYSVSREKKESFPLTVTSAQKNPTAFYLCAGPRPGLPGGTQYFGPGTRLTVL.

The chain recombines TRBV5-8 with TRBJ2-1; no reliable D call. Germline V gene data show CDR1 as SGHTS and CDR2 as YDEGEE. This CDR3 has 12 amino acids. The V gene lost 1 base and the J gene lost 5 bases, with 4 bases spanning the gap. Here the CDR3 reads CASSLFDNEQFF. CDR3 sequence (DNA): TGTGCCAGCAGCTTGTTCGACAATGAGCAGTTCTTC. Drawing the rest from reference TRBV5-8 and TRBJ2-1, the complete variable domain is EAGVTQSPTHLIKTRGQQATLRCSPISGHTSVYWYQQALGLGLQFLLWYDEGEERNRGNFPPRFSGRQFPNYSSELNVNALELEDSALYLCASSLFDNEQFFGPGTRLTVL.

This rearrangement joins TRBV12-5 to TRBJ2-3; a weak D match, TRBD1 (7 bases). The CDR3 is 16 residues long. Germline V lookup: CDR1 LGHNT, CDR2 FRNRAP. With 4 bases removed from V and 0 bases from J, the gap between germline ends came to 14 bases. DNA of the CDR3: TGTGCTAGTGGTTGCGAGGAGGGGGCGAGCACAGATACGCAGTATTTT. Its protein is CASGCEEGASTDTQYF.